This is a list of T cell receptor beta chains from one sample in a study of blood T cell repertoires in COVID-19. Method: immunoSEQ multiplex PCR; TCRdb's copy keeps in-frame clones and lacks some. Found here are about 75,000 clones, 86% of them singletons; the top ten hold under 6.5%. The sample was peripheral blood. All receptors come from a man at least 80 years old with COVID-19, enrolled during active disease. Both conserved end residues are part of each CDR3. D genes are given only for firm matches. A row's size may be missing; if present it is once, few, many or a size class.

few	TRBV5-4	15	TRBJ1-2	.	TGTGCCAGCAGCCCGCCCCCCCCAGGGAACTATGGCTACACCTTC	CASSPPPPGNYGYTF
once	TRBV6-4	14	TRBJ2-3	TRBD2	TGTGCCAGCGCAGTAGCGGGGCACACAGATACGCAGTATTTT	CASAVAGHTDTQYF
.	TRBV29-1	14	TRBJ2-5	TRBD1	TGCAGCGTCGGCCTGGGACAGGGGGCGAAGACCCAGTACTTC	CSVGLGQGAKTQYF
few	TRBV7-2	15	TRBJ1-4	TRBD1	TGTGCCAGCAGCTTAGTTCCAGGGGGTAATGAAAAACTGTTTTTT	CASSLVPGGNEKLFF
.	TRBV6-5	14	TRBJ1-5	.	TGTGCCAGCAGTTACGAAGGGGCCAATCAGCCCCAGCATTTT	CASSYEGANQPQHF
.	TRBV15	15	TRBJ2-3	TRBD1	TGTGCCACCAGCGGCCGGGACAGAAGCACAGATACGCAGTATTTT	CATSGRDRSTDTQYF
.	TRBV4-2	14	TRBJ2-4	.	TGTGCCAGCAGCCAAGTAGGCGGGGAGAGCATTCAGTACTTC	CASSQVGGESIQYF
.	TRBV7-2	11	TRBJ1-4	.	TGTGCCAGCAGCAAACAGGGCCCACTGTTTTTT	CASSKQGPLFF
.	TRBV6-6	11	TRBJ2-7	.	TGTGCCAGCAGTGCCAGCTACGAGCAGTACTTC	CASSASYEQYF
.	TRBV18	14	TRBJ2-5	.	TGTGCCAGCTCTCTTAGCAGCAGCCAAGAGACCCAGTACTTC	CASSLSSSQETQYF
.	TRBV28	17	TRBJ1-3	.	TGTGCCAGCAGTCCGACCGGGGCAGGGGTAGGCGGAAACACCATATATTTT	CASSPTGAGVGGNTIYF
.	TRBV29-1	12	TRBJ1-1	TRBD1	TGCAGCGTCGGACAGGGCGGCACTGAAGCTTTCTTT	CSVGQGGTEAFF
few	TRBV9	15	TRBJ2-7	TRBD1	TGTGCCAGCAGCGCGATACAGGGGTCTTTTAACGAGCAGTACTTC	CASSAIQGSFNEQYF
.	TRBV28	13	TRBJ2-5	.	TGTGCCAGCAGCGACAGTAACCAAGAGACCCAGTACTTC	CASSDSNQETQYF
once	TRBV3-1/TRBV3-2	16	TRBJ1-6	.	TGTGCCAGCAGCCAAGCGGCAGGGGTTGGCAATTCACCCCTCCACTTT	CASSQAAGVGNSPLHF
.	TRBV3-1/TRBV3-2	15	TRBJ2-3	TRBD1	TGTGCCAGCAGCCCGGGACAGGGGAGCACAGATACGCAGTATTTT	CASSPGQGSTDTQYF
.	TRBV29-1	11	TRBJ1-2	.	TGCAGCGTCAGGGGTAACTATGGCTACACCTTC	CSVRGNYGYTF
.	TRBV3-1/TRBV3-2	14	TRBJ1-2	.	TGTGCCAGCAGCGGTCAAGTTGGGGGCCATGGCTACACCTTC	CASSGQVGGHGYTF
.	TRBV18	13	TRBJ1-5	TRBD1	TGTGCCAGCTCACCGGACAGGAATCAGCCCCAGCATTTT	CASSPDRNQPQHF
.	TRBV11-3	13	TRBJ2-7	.	TGTGCCAGCAGCGCCAGGGTAGGGTACGAGCAGTACTTC	CASSARVGYEQYF
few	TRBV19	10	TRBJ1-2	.	TGTGCCAGTGGCGCGGAAGGCTACACCTTC	CASGAEGYTF
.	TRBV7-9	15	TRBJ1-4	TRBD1	TGTGCCAGCAGCACCCGACAGGGGGCAATTGAAAAACTGTTTTTT	CASSTRQGAIEKLFF
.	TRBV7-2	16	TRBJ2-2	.	TGTGCCAGCAGCCGCTGGGGGGGCTCGGGCACCGGGGAGCTGTTTTTT	CASSRWGGSGTGELFF
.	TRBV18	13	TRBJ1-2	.	TGTGCCAGCTCACCAGTATCAGACTATGGCTACACCTTC	CASSPVSDYGYTF
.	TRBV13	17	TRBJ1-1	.	TGTGCCAGCAGCTTCGGACAGCCGGAGTGGAAGGACACTGAAGCTTTCTTT	CASSFGQPEWKDTEAFF
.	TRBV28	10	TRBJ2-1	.	TGTGCCAGCAGTTTACGTGAGCAGTTCTTC	CASSLREQFF
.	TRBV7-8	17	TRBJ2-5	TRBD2	TGTGCCAGCAGCCTCGGACTAGCGGGGGCCATACAAGAGACCCAGTACTTC	CASSLGLAGAIQETQYF
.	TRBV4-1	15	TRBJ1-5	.	TGCGCCAGCAGCCAAGATTGGCAGGCGGGGCAGCCCCAGCATTTT	CASSQDWQAGQPQHF
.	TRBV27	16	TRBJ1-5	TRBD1	TGTGCCAGCAGTACGGGACAGGGAAGAAAGGATCAGCCCCAGCATTTT	CASSTGQGRKDQPQHF
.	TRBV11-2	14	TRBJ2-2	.	TGTGCCAGCAGCTTGCAGGTTAACACCGGGGAGCTGTTTTTT	CASSLQVNTGELFF
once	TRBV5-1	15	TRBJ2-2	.	TGCGCCAGCAGCTTGGACAGGACGAACACCGGGGAGCTGTTTTTT	CASSLDRTNTGELFF
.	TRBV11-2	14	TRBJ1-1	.	TGTGCCAGCAGCTTAGCGGGGGGCGACACTGAAGCTTTCTTT	CASSLAGGDTEAFF
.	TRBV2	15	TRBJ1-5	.	TGTGCCAGCAGGGACAGACACAATAGCAATCAGCCCCAGCATTTT	CASRDRHNSNQPQHF
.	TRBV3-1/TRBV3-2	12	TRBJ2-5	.	TGTGCCAGCAGCCCTACGGGTGAGACCCAGTACTTC	CASSPTGETQYF
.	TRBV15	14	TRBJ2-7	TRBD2	TGTGCCACCAGCCTCGGGGGGTCGGCCTACGAGCAGTACTTC	CATSLGGSAYEQYF
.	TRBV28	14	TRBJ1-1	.	TGTGCCAGCAGTTTTGGGGGGTTGAACACTGAAGCTTTCTTT	CASSFGGLNTEAFF
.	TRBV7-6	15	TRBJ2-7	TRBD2	TGTGCCAGCAGCCCGGGGACTAGCAAGTTCCACGAGCAGTACTTC	CASSPGTSKFHEQYF
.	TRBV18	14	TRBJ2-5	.	TGTGCCAGCTCACCACTTCGGACAGAAGAGACCCAGTACTTC	CASSPLRTEETQYF
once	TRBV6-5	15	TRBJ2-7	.	TGTGCCAGCAGTCCCCGAGGAGGGATCGGCTACGAGCAGTACTTC	CASSPRGGIGYEQYF
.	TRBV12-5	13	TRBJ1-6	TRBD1	TGTGCTAGTGGTTTGATGACAGGGTCACCCCTCCACTTT	CASGLMTGSPLHF
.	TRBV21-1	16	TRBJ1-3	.	TGTGCCAGCAGCAAGGGTTCAGGGCGGAGAGGAAACACCATATATTTT	CASSKGSGRRGNTIYF
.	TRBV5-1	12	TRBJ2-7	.	TGCGCCAGCAGCCCTAATACGTACGAGCAGTACTTC	CASSPNTYEQYF
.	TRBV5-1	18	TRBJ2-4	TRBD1	TGCGCCAGCAGCAAAGGACAGGGGGCGAGTCTAGCCAAAAACATTCAGTACTTC	CASSKGQGASLAKNIQYF
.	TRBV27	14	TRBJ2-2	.	TGTGCCAGCAGTTTGATCAGTAACACCGGGGAGCTGTTTTTT	CASSLISNTGELFF
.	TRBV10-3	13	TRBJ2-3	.	TGTGCCATCTATATTTCTGGCACAGATACGCAGTATTTT	CAIYISGTDTQYF